The T cell receptor (beta chain) under discussion was sequenced for a study of OX40 agonist ivuxolimab in advanced cancers. Data came from immunoSEQ multiplex PCR; TCRdb stores just in-frame clones and leaves some out. The table lists around 20,000 clones, around 88% of them singletons. Study-wide findings and caveats: Relatively little clonal expansion, among the lowest observed, appeared in partial responders at 0.1-3.0 mg/kg.

A note on this clone: Its antigen is unknown.

Germline V gives CDR1 MRHNA, CDR2 SNTAGT. V was cut by 0 bases and J by 5 bases, with 13 bases left in between. The CDR3 runs 15 residues. Blood samples were obtained at baseline, cycle 4 day 1, and cycle 7 day 1. The material was CD4+ or CD8+ T cells sorted from blood, obtained in a trial of the OX40 agonist ivuxolimab. This chain links TRBV6-4 with TRBJ1-2, with D possibly being TRBD1 (6 bases). This TCR was sampled from an adult with an advanced solid tumor such as melanoma, head and neck, liver or kidney cancer. This CDR3 reads CASSDSEGGSYGYTF. CDR3 bases: TGTGCCAGCAGTGACTCCGAGGGGGGTTCTTATGGCTACACCTTC.